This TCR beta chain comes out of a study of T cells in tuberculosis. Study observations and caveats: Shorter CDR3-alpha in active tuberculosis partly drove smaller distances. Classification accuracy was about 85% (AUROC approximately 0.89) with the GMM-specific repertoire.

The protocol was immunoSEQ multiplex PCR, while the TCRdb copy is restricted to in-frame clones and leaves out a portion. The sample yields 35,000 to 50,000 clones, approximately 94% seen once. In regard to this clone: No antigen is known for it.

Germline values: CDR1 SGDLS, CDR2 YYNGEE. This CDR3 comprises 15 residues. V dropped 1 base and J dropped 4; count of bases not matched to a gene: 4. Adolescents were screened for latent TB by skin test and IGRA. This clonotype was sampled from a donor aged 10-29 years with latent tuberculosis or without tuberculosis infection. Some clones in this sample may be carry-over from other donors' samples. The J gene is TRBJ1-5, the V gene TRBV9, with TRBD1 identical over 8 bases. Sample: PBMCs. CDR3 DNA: TGTGCCAGCAGCGTAACAGGGGACAGGAATCAGCCCCAGCATTTT. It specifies CASSVTGDRNQPQHF.